The 23 T cell receptor beta chains in this list originate from one sample, sequenced in a study of blood T cell repertoires in COVID-19. This table comes from immunoSEQ multiplex PCR, and its TCRdb copy is limited to in-frame clones, with some not included. Of 200,000 to 250,000 clones in the sample, 70% to 90% were seen once. Sequenced input: peripheral blood. The receptor set was obtained from a woman under 30 who had recovered from COVID-19.

V gene TRBV10-3 combines with J gene TRBJ1-1; no reliable D call. Trimming cost V 7 bases and J 4 bases, with 13 bases left between them. This CDR3 has 13 amino acids. Germline V gene data show CDR1 as ENHRY and CDR2 as SYGVKD. CDR3: CAITDISSTEAFF. The CDR3 nucleotides read TGTGCCATCACCGACATTAGTAGCACTGAAGCTTTCTTT.

The chain uses TRBV7-9 and TRBJ2-2; 10 positions match TRBD2. The CDR3 is made up of 17 amino acids. J gave up 4 bases and V 3 bases, and 8 bases lay outside the gene matches. Per the germline V gene, CDR1 is SEHNR and CDR2 is FQNEAQ (reference sequence). The DNA for the CDR3 is TGTGCCAGCAGCTTTACTGGACTAGCGGAAACCACCGGGGAGCTGTTTTTT. This encodes CASSFTGLAETTGELFF. Based on the CDR3 plus reference TRBV7-9 and TRBJ2-2, the full variable domain is DTGVSQNPRHKITKRGQNVTFRCDPISEHNRLYWYRQTLGQGPEFLTYFQNEAQLEKSRLLSDRFSAERPKGSFSTLEIQRTEQGDSAMYLCASSFTGLAETTGELFFGEGSRLTVL.

V is TRBV19 and J is TRBJ2-1; tentative D call: TRBD2 (5 bases). V shed 7 bases and J shed 2 bases, with 12 bases lying between them. The CDR3 loop spans 14 amino acids. Germline-derived CDR1 and CDR2 are LNHDA and SQIVND (reference sequence). CDR3 in amino acids: CASNLGVTYNEQFF. The CDR3 DNA sequence: TGTGCCAGTAACCTCGGGGTCACCTACAATGAGCAGTTCTTC. Looking up the rest from reference TRBV19 and TRBJ2-1 gives the full variable domain: DGGITQSPKYLFRKEGQNVTLSCEQNLNHDAMYWYRQDPGQGLRLIYYSQIVNDFQKGDIAEGYSVSREKKESFPLTVTSAQKNPTAFYLCASNLGVTYNEQFFGPGTRLTVL.

This rearrangement joins TRBV9 to TRBJ1-1, with D uncertain. In germline, CDR1 is SGDLS, CDR2 YYNGEE. Trimming took 7 bases from V and 5 from J, leaving 21 bases between them. The CDR3 sequence is 15 residues long. CDR3 amino acids: CASRPGGGPGTEAFF. CDR3 nucleotide sequence: TGTGCCAGCCGCCCGGGTGGAGGGCCGGGGACTGAAGCTTTCTTT.

The chain combines TRBV6-5 with TRBJ2-7; 9 nucleotides match TRBD1. CDR3 length equals 15 residues. CDR1 is MNHEY, CDR2 SVGAGI, per germline. V dropped 8 bases and J dropped 6; count of bases not matched to a gene: 14. The CDR3 sequence: CASQNRGRGFGEQYF. The CDR3, as DNA: TGTGCCAGCCAAAACAGGGGGCGAGGTTTTGGCGAGCAGTACTTC.

This rearrangement joins TRBV6-5 to TRBJ2-3; 10 nucleotides align to TRBD1. The germline CDR1 and CDR2 sequences are MNHEY and SVGAGI. CDR3 length equals 15 residues. V gave up 2 bases and J gave up 2 bases; unmatched junction bases: 1. This CDR3 is CASSYGTGDTDTQYF. Written as DNA, the CDR3 is TGTGCCAGCAGTTACGGGACAGGGGACACAGATACGCAGTATTTT.

This chain uses TRBV5-5 with TRBJ2-7, with a weak D call TRBD1 (6 bases). V lost 4 bases and J lost 0, with 14 bases in between. The CDR3 spans 15 residues. Per germline, CDR1 SGHKS and CDR2 YYEKEE (reference sequence). In DNA form, the CDR3 reads TGTGCCAGCAGCCGGGGACAACTACACTCCTACGAGCAGTACTTC. Protein sequence: CASSRGQLHSYEQYF.

This clone was observed a single time. This rearrangement joins TRBV29-1 to TRBJ2-5; 12 nucleotides line up with TRBD1. V trimming: 6 bases; J trimming: 5 bases; junction bases outside the gene matches: 4. Germline CDR1 is SQVTM and CDR2 is ANQGSEA. CDR3 length equals 13 residues. The CDR3 reads CSVGTGGAETQYF. As DNA, the CDR3 is TGCAGCGTGGGGACAGGGGGCGCCGAGACCCAGTACTTC. The complete variable domain, with remaining parts taken from reference TRBV29-1 and TRBJ2-5, reads SAVISQKPSRDICQRGTSLTIQCQVDSQVTMMFWYRQQPGQSLTLIATANQGSEATYESGFVIDKFPISRPNLTFSTLTVSNMSPEDSSIYLCSVGTGGAETQYFGPGTRLLVL.

The chain is built from TRBV5-1 and TRBJ1-4; D is ambiguous. The V gene's germline CDR1 is SGHRS and CDR2 YFSETQ. The ends were cut back, 1 base at V and 3 bases at J, with 7 bases in the middle. The CDR3 is made up of 14 amino acids. CDR3 DNA: TGCGCCAGCAGCTTGACATCGTCTAATGAAAAACTGTTTTTT. Amino acids: CASSLTSSNEKLFF.

V gene TRBV7-3 combines with J gene TRBJ1-5, with D perhaps TRBD1 (6 bases). V was cut by 5 bases and J by 4 bases, with 15 bases left in between. Looked up from germline, CDR1 is SGHTA and CDR2 is FQGTGA. The CDR3 is 15 residues long. The CDR3 coding sequence is TGTGCCAGCAGCCCCCGGGGGGCTCCTAATCAGCCCCAGCATTTT. Encoded protein: CASSPRGAPNQPQHF.

V and J are TRBV9 and TRBJ2-5; TRBD1 matches at 7 bases. V lost 4 bases and J lost 3; bases outside the gene matches: 6. Germline CDR1 reads SGDLS; CDR2 reads YYNGEE. The CDR3 is 14 amino acids. CDR3 sequence: CASSLPTGKETQYF. Written as DNA, the CDR3 is TGTGCCAGCAGCCTTCCGACAGGGAAAGAGACCCAGTACTTC.

The chain has TRBV4-3 and TRBJ1-1, with D maybe TRBD1 (5 bases). The V gene's germline CDR1 is LGHNA and CDR2 YSLEER. The CDR3 has 15 amino acids. The V gene lost 0 bases and the J gene lost 1 base, with 9 bases spanning the gap. The CDR3 coding sequence is TGCGCCAGCAGCCAAGATCCTCAGGGGAACACTGAAGCTTTCTTT. Translation gives CASSQDPQGNTEAFF.

This clone was recorded a few times. This chain links TRBV6-1 with TRBJ2-7, with a weak D call TRBD1 (5 bases). The V end lost 2 bases, the J end lost 4 bases, and 15 bases lay between the germline ends. This CDR3 is 15 amino acids long. Germline V gene data show CDR1 as MNHNS and CDR2 as SASEGT. CDR3 coding DNA: TGTGCCAGCAGTGAACTAGGACACAGGAGATACGAGCAGTACTTC. It translates to CASSELGHRRYEQYF.

The table lists this clone with a count of one. The chain is built from TRBV5-4 and TRBJ1-6; 7 bases line up with TRBD1. Germline assignment: CDR1 SGHNT and CDR2 YYREEE (reference sequence). The CDR3 totals 15 residues. J was trimmed by 0 bases and V by 7 bases; bases with no gene match: 4. CDR3 region: CASARQGSYNSPLHF. The CDR3 DNA sequence: TGTGCCAGCGCCAGACAGGGCTCCTATAATTCACCCCTCCACTTT.

The rearrangement links TRBV18 to TRBJ2-2; 11 bases fit TRBD2. This CDR3 contains 16 residues. Trimming at V came to 5 bases and at J to 1 base, leaving 3 bases not matched to a gene. Germline CDR1 reads KGHSH; CDR2 reads LQKENI. The CDR3 loop is CASSLGTSGNTGELFF. The CDR3 DNA is TGTGCCAGCTCATTAGGGACTAGCGGGAACACCGGGGAGCTGTTTTTT.

The chain uses TRBV6-1 and TRBJ2-1, with TRBD1 matching over 8 bases. Germline trimming cut 2 bases from V and 4 bases from J; bases unmatched to any gene: 4. The CDR3 has 15 amino acids. CDR1 and CDR2 from the germline V gene are MNHNS and SASEGT. The CDR3 protein is CASSEQGAGYNEQFF. Written as DNA, the CDR3 is TGTGCCAGCAGTGAACAGGGGGCAGGATACAATGAGCAGTTCTTC.

The chain is built from TRBV7-2 and TRBJ1-5; D may be TRBD1 (6 bases). There are 16 residues in the CDR3. Trimming cost V 3 bases and J 2 bases, with 14 bases left between them. Germline V gene data show CDR1 as SGHTA and CDR2 as FQGNSA. CDR3 amino acids: CASSFSTGIGNQPQHF. The CDR3 nucleotides read TGTGCCAGCAGCTTCTCAACAGGGATAGGCAATCAGCCCCAGCATTTT.

This chain joins TRBV12-3 or TRBV12-4 and TRBJ2-5, with a weak D call TRBD2 (5 bases). V shed 5 bases and J shed 3 bases, with 7 bases lying between them. The CDR3 runs to 12 residues. For the CDR3, the DNA is TGTGCCAGCAGTGGACTTAAAGAGACCCAGTACTTC. Its protein product is CASSGLKETQYF.

This rearrangement joins TRBV30 to TRBJ1-2; no definite D call. CDR1 is GTSNPN, CDR2 SVGIG, per germline (reference sequence). CDR3 length: 13 residues. V was shortened by 3 bases and J by 6 bases, with 14 bases between the two germline ends. The CDR3 region has the DNA TGTGCCTGGAGGAGTTGGAGAGCGAATGGCTACACCTTC. It yields the protein CAWRSWRANGYTF.

The J gene is TRBJ2-7, the V gene TRBV30; 7 nucleotides line up with TRBD2. Germline trimming cut 4 bases from V and 6 bases from J; bases unmatched to any gene: 12. The CDR3 consists of 14 residues. The germline V gene encodes CDR1 GTSNPN and CDR2 SVGIG (reference sequence). Written as DNA, the CDR3 is TGTGCCTGGAAGGGGAGGGGAAGGCTTCGCGAGCAGTACTTC. This gives the protein CAWKGRGRLREQYF.

This sequence joins TRBV3-1 (or the pseudogene TRBV3-2) and TRBJ2-3, with 8 bases aligning to TRBD2. The CDR3 sequence is 16 residues long. V lost 10 bases and J lost 6; bases outside the gene matches: 18. CDR1 and CDR2 from the germline V gene are LGHDT and YNNKEL (reference sequence). In DNA, the CDR3 is TGTGCCAAGAGAGGTTCCACCCGGGAGGGCCCGGATACGCAGTATTTT. Translated: CAKRGSTREGPDTQYF.

The chain joins TRBV10-3 to TRBJ1-1; the match to TRBD1 covers 7 bases. J lost 3 bases, V lost 8 bases, and 9 bases had no gene match. Germline V lookup: CDR1 ENHRY, CDR2 SYGVKD. CDR3 size: 14 residues. The CDR3, as DNA: TGTGCCATCGCCTACAGGGGTAGAGACACTGAAGCTTTCTTT. Translating gives CAIAYRGRDTEAFF.

J is TRBJ2-2 and V is TRBV11-2, with D maybe TRBD1 (5 bases). This CDR3 contains 11 residues. CDR1 is SGHAT and CDR2 is FQNNGV in the germline V gene. Trimming took 9 bases from V and 4 from J, leaving 6 bases between them. DNA of the CDR3: TGTGCCAGTCAGGGCACCGGGGAGCTGTTTTTT. Protein sequence: CASQGTGELFF.